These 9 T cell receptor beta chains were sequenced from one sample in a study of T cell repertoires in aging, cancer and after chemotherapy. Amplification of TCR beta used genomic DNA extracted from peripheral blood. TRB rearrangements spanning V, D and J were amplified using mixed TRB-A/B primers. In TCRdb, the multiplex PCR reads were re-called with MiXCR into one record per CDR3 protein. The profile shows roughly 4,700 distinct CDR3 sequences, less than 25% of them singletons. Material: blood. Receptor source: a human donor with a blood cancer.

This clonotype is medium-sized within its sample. Here the CDR3 DNA reads TGTGCCAGCAGTGCCTCCGGGGCCTTTGAAAAACTGTTTTTT. This encodes CASSASGAFEKLFF. V is TRBV6-5 and J is TRBJ1-4; a possible D gene is TRBD1 (5 bases). Germline lookup yields CDR1 MNHEY and CDR2 SVGAGI. Trimming cost V 5 bases and J 7 bases, with 14 bases left between them. The CDR3 loop spans 14 amino acids.

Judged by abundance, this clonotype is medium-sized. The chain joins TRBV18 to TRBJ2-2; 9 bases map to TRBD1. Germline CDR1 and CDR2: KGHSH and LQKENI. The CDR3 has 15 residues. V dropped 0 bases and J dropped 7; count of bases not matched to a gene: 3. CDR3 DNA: TGTGCCAGCTCACCACCGGGACAGGGCATCGGGGAGCTGTTTTTT. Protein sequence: CASSPPGQGIGELFF.

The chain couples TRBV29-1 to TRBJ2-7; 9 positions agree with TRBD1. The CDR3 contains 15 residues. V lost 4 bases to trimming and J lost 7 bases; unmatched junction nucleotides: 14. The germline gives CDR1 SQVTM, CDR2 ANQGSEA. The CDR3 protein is CSVAIRDREVGEQYF. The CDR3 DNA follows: TGCAGCGTTGCCATCCGGGACAGGGAGGTTGGGGAGCAGTACTTC.

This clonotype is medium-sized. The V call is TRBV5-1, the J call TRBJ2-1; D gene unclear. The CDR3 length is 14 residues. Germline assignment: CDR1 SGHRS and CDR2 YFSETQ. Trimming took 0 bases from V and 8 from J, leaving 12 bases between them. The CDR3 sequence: CASSLASLADEQFF. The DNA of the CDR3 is TGCGCCAGCAGCTTGGCCTCGTTGGCGGATGAGCAGTTCTTC.

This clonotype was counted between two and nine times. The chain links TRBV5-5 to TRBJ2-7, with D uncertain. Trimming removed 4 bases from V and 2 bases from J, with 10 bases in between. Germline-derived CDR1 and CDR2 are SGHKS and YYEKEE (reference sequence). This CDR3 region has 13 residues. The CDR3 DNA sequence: TGTGCCAGCAGCGCGACGGTAACCTACGAGCAGTACTTC. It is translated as CASSATVTYEQYF.

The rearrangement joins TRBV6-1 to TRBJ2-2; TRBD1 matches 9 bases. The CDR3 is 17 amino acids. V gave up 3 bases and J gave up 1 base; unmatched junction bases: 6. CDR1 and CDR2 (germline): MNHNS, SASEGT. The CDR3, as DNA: TGTGCCAGCAGTGAGTCCCGACAGGGGGGGAACACCGGGGAGCTGTTTTTT. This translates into CASSESRQGGNTGELFF.

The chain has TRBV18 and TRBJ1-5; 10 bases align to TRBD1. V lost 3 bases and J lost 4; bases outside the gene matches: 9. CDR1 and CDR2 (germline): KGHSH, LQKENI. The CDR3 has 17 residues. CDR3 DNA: TGTGCCAGCTCACCGGCTCGGACAGGGGGAAGTAATCAGCCCCAGCATTTT. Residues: CASSPARTGGSNQPQHF. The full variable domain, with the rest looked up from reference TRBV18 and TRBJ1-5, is NAGVMQNPRHLVRRRGQEARLRCSPMKGHSHVYWYRQLPEEGLKFMVYLQKENIIDESGMPKERFSAEFPKEGPSILRIQQVVRGDSAAYFCASSPARTGGSNQPQHFGDGTRLSIL.

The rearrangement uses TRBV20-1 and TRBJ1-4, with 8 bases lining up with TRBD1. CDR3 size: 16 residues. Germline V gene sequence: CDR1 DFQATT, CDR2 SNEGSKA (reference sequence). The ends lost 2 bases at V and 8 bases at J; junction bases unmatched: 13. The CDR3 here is CSARKGRGTGGEKLFF. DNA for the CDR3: TGCAGTGCTAGAAAAGGAAGGGGGACAGGTGGCGAAAAACTGTTTTTT.

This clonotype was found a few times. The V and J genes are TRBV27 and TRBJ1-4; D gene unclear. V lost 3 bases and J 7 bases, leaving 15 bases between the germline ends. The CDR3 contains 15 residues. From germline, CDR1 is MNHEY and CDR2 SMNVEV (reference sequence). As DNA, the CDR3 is TGTGCCAGCAGTTTTCTAGGAGCAGTGGGTGAAAAACTGTTTTTT. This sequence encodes CASSFLGAVGEKLFF.